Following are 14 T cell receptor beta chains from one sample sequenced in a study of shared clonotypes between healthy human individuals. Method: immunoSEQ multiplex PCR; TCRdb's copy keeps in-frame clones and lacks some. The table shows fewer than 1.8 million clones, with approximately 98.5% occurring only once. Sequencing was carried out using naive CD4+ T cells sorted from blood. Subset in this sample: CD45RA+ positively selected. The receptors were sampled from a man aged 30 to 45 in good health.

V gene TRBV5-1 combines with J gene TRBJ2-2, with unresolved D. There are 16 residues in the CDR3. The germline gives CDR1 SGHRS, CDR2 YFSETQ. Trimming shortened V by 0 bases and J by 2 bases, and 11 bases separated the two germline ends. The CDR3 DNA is TGCGCCAGCAGCTTGGTCCCCAGACCAAACACCGGGGAGCTGTTTTTT. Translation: CASSLVPRPNTGELFF.

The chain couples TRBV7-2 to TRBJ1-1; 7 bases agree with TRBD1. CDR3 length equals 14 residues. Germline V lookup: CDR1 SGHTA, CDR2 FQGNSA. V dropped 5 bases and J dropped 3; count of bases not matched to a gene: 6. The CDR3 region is CASSDRVGDTEAFF. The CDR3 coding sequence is TGTGCCAGCAGCGACAGGGTAGGGGACACTGAAGCTTTCTTT.

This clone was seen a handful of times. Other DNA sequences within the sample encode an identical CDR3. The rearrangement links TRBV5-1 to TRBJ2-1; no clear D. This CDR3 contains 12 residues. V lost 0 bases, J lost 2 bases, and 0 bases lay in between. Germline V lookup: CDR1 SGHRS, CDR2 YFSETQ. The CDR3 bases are TGCGCCAGCAGCTTGGCCTACAATGAGCAGTTCTTC. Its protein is CASSLAYNEQFF.

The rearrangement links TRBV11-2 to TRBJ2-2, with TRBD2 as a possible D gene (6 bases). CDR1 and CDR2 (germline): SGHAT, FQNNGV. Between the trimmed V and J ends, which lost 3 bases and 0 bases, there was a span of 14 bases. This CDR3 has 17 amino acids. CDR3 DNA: TGTGCCAGCAGCTTCCTCGGGAGAGGGGCGAACACCGGGGAGCTGTTTTTT. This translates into CASSFLGRGANTGELFF.

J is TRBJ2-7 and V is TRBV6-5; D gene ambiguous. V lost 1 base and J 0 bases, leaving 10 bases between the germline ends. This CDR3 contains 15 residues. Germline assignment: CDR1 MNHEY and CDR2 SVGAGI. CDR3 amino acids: CASSYLSVNSYEQYF. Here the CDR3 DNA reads TGTGCCAGCAGTTACTTATCAGTCAACTCCTACGAGCAGTACTTC.

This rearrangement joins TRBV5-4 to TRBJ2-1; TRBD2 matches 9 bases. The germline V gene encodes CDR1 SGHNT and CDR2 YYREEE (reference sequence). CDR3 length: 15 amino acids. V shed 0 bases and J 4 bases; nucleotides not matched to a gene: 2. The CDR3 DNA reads TGTGCCAGCAGCTTGGGTAGCGGGGGTTACAATGAGCAGTTCTTC. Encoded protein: CASSLGSGGYNEQFF.

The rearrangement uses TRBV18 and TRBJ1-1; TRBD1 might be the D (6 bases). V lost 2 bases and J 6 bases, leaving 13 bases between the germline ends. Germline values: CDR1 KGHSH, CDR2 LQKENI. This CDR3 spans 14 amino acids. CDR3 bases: TGTGCCAGCTCACCAAAGGGGGGCGCTGCTGAAGCTTTCTTT. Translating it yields CASSPKGGAAEAFF.

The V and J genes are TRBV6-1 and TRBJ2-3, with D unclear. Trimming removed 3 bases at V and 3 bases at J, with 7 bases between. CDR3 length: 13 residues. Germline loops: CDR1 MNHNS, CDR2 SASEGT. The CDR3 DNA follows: TGTGCCAGCAGTGACTTGGGAACAGATACGCAGTATTTT. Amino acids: CASSDLGTDTQYF.

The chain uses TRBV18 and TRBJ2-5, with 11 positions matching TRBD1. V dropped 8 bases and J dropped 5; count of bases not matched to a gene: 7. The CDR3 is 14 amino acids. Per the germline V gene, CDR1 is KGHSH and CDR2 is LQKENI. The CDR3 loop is CASTWTGGIETQYF. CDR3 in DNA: TGTGCCAGCACCTGGACAGGGGGCATCGAGACCCAGTACTTC. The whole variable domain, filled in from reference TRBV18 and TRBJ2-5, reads NAGVMQNPRHLVRRRGQEARLRCSPMKGHSHVYWYRQLPEEGLKFMVYLQKENIIDESGMPKERFSAEFPKEGPSILRIQQVVRGDSAAYFCASTWTGGIETQYFGPGTRLLVL.

The CDR3 bases are TGTGCCAGCAAAAGACCCCGGACAGGTTACAATGAGCAGTTCTTC. The encoded protein is CASKRPRTGYNEQFF. This rearrangement joins TRBV6-5 to TRBJ2-1; 7 nucleotides agree with TRBD1. There are 15 residues in the CDR3. J was trimmed by 4 bases and V by 7 bases; bases with no gene match: 10. Germline CDR1 MNHEY, CDR2 SVGAGI.

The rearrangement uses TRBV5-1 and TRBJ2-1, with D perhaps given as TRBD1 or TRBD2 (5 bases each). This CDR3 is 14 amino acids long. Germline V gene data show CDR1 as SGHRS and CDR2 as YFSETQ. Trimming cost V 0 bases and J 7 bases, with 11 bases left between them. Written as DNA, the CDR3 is TGCGCCAGCAGCTTGGTGGGAGACAGTAATGAGCAGTTCTTC. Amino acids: CASSLVGDSNEQFF. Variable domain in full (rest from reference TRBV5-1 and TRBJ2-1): KAGVTQTPRYLIKTRGQQVTLSCSPISGHRSVSWYQQTPGQGLQFLFEYFSETQRNKGNFPGRFSGRQFSNSRSEMNVSTLELGDSALYLCASSLVGDSNEQFFGPGTRLTVL.

CDR3 amino acids: CASSSYSGGEAFF. The CDR3 bases are TGTGCCAGCAGTTCTTACAGCGGCGGTGAAGCTTTCTTT. The V and J genes are TRBV6-5 and TRBJ1-1, with D unresolved. Germline V CDR1 and CDR2: MNHEY, SVGAGI. This CDR3 spans 13 amino acids. The V end was cut by 4 bases, the J end by 7 bases, with 13 bases between.

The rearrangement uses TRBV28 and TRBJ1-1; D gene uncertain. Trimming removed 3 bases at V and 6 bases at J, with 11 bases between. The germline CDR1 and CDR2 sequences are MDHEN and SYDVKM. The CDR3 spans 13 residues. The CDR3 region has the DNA TGTGCCAGCAGTTTGCCCAGGCTGGCTGAAGCTTTCTTT. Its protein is CASSLPRLAEAFF.

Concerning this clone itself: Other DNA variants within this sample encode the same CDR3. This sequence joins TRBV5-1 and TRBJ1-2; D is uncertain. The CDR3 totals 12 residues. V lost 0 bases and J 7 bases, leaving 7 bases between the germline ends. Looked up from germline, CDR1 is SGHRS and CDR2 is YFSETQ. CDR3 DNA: TGCGCCAGCAGCTTGGAGGGCTTTGGCTACACCTTC. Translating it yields CASSLEGFGYTF.